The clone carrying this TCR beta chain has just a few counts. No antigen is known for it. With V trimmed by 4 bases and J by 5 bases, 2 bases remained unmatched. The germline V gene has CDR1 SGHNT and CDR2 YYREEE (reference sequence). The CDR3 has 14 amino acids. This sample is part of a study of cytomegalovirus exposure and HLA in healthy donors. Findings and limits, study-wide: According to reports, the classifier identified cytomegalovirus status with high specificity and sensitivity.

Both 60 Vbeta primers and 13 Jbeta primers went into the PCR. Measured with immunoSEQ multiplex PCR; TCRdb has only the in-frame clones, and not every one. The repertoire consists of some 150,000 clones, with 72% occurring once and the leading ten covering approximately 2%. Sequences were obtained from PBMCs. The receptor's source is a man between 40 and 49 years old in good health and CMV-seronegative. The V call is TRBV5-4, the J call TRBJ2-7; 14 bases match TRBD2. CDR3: CASSTGLAGDEQYF. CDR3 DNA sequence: TGTGCCAGCAGCACGGGACTAGCGGGAGACGAGCAGTACTTC. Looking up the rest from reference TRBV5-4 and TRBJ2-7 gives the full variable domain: ETGVTQSPTHLIKTRGQQVTLRCSSQSGHNTVSWYQQALGQGPQFIFQYYREEENGRGNFPPRFSGLQFPNYSSELNVNALELDDSALYLCASSTGLAGDEQYFGPGTRLTVT.